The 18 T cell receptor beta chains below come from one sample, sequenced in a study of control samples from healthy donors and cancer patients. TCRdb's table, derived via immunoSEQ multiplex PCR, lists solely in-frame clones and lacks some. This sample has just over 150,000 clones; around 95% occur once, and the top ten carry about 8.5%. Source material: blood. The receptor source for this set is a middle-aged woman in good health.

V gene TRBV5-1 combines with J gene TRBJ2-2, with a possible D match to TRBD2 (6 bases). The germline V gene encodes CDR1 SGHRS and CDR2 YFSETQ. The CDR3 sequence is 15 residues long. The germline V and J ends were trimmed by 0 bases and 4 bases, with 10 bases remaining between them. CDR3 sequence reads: CASSLAGGVTGELFF. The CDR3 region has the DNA TGCGCCAGCAGCTTGGCAGGCGGGGTCACCGGGGAGCTGTTTTTT.

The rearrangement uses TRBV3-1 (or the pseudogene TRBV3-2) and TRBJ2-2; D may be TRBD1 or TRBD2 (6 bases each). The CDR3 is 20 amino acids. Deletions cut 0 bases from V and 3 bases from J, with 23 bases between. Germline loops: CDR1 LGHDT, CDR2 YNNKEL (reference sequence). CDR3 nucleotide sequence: TGTGCCAGCAGCCAAGATCGCCCGGGGGCGCGCCGTCGGGACACCGGGGAGCTGTTTTTT. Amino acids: CASSQDRPGARRRDTGELFF.

DNA for the CDR3: TGTGCCAGCAGTGAACAGCCGCAGGGGGTGAACACTGAAGCTTTCTTT. Its protein product is CASSEQPQGVNTEAFF. The chain couples TRBV6-1 to TRBJ1-1, with 7 bases fitting TRBD1. V shed 2 bases and J 0 bases; nucleotides not matched to a gene: 6. The germline CDR1 and CDR2 sequences are MNHNS and SASEGT. The CDR3 has 16 residues.

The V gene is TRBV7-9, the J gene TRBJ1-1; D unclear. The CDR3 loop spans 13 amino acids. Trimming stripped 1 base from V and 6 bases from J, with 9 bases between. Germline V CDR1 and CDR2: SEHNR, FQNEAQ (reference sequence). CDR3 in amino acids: CASSLETVSEAFF. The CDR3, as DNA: TGTGCCAGCAGCTTAGAAACAGTCTCTGAAGCTTTCTTT.

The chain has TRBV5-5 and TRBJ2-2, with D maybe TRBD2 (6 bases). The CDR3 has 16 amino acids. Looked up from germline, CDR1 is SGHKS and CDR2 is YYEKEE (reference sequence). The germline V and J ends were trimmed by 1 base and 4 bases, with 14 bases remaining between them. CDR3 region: CASSLFSGEATGELFF. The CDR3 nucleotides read TGTGCCAGCAGCTTGTTTTCCGGGGAGGCCACCGGGGAGCTGTTTTTT.

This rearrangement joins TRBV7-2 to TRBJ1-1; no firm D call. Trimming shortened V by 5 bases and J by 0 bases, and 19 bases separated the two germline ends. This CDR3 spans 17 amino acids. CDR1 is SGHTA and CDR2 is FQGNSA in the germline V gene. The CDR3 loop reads CASSHGWPEDMNTEAFF. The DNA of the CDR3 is TGTGCCAGCAGCCATGGCTGGCCCGAGGATATGAACACTGAAGCTTTCTTT.

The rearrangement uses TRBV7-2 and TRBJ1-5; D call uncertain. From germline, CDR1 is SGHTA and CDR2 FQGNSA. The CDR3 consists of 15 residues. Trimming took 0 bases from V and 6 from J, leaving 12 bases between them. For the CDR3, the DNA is TGTGCCAGCAGCTTAGCAGGGCTTATCGGTCAGCCCCAGCATTTT. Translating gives CASSLAGLIGQPQHF.

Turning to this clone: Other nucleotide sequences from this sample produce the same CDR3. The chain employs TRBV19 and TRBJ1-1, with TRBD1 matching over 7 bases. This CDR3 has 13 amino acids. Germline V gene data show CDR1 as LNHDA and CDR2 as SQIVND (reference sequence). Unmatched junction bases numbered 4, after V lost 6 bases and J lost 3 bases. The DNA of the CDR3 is TGTGCCAGTAGGACAACAGGGGACACTGAAGCTTTCTTT. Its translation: CASRTTGDTEAFF.

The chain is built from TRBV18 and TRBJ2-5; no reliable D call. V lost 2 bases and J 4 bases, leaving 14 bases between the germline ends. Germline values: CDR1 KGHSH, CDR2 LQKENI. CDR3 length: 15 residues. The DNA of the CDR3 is TGTGCCAGCTCACCAGACGCAGGAGCAGCAGAGACCCAGTACTTC. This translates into CASSPDAGAAETQYF.

The CDR3 region has the DNA TGTGCCAGCAGCGTAGCGGTGGCCCACACCGGGGAGCTGTTTTTT. Protein sequence: CASSVAVAHTGELFF. The chain combines TRBV9 with TRBJ2-2; D is uncertain. There are 15 residues in the CDR3. V lost 0 bases to trimming and J lost 3 bases, with 9 bases between them. Germline CDR1 is SGDLS and CDR2 is YYNGEE.

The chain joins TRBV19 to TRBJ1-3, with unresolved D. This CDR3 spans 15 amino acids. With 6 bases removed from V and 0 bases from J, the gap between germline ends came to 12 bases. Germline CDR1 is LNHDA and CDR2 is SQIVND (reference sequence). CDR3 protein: CASSPRQSSGNTIYF. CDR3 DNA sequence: TGTGCCAGTAGCCCAAGGCAGAGCTCTGGAAACACCATATATTTT.

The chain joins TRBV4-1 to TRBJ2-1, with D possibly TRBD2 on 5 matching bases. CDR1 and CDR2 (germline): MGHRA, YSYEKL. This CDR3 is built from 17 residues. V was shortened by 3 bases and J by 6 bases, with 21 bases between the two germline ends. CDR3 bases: TGCGCCAGCAGCCAGACGGCCAGGTCTAGCTTCCTCAATGAGCAGTTCTTC. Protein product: CASSQTARSSFLNEQFF.

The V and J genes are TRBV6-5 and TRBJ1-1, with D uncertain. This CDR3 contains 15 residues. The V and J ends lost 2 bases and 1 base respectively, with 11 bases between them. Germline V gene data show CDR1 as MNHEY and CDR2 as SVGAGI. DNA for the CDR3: TGTGCCAGCAGTTACCATACGGGAGGGAACACTGAAGCTTTCTTT. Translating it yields CASSYHTGGNTEAFF.

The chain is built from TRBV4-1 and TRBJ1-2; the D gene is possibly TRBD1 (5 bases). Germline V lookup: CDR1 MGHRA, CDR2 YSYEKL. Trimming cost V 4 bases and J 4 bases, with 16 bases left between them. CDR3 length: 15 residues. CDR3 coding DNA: TGCGCCAGCAGCCCCCTTATGGGGGATACCTATGGCTACACCTTC. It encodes CASSPLMGDTYGYTF.

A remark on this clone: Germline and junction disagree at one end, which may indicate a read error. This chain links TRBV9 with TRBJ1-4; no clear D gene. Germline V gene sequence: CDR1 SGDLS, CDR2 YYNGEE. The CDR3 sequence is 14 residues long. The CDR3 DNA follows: TGTGCCAGCAACGTAGGCGGATCTAATGAAAAACTGTTTTTT. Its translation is CASNVGGSNEKLFF. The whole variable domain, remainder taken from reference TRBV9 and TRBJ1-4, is DSGVTQTPKHLITATGQRVTLRCSPRSGDLSVYWYQQSLDQGLQFLIQYYNGEERAKGNILERFSAQQFPDLHSELNLSSLELGDSALYFCASNVGGSNEKLFFGSGTQLSVL.

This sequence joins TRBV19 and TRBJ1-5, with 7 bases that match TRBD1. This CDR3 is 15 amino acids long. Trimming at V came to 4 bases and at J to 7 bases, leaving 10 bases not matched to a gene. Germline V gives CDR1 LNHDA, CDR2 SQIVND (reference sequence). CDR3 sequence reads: CASSKDRALAQPQHF. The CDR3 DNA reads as TGTGCCAGTAGTAAAGACAGGGCTCTAGCCCAGCCCCAGCATTTT. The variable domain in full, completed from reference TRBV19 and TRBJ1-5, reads DGGITQSPKYLFRKEGQNVTLSCEQNLNHDAMYWYRQDPGQGLRLIYYSQIVNDFQKGDIAEGYSVSREKKESFPLTVTSAQKNPTAFYLCASSKDRALAQPQHFGDGTRLSIL.

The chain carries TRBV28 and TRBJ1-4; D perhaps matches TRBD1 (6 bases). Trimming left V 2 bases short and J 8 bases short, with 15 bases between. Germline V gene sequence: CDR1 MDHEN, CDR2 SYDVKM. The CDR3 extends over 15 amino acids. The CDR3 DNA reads TGTGCCAGCAGTTTAGGCGGACAGCATTGGGAAAAACTGTTTTTT. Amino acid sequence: CASSLGGQHWEKLFF.

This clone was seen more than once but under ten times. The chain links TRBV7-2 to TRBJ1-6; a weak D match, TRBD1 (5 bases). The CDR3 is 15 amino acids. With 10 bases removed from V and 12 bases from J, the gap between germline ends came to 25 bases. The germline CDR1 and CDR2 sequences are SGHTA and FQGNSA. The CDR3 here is CAIPPGGSQQGPLHF. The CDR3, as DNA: TGTGCCATCCCGCCCGGGGGATCGCAACAAGGACCCCTCCACTTT.